This TCR beta chain was recovered during a study of CD8 T cells in ankylosing spondylitis. This CDR3 is built from 16 residues. The V gene end was trimmed by 5 bases and the J gene end by 0 bases; junction bases not matched to a gene: 10. Germline lookup yields CDR1 MNHEY and CDR2 SVGEGT. This clonotype came up a few times. The antigen remains unidentified. TCRdb itself ran the 5' RACE reads through MiXCR, one entry per CDR3 protein. Altogether under 30,000 distinct CDR3 sequences are present, under 15% being singletons, with the ten largest covering 30% to 45%. General study findings and limits: Disease-linked clones bore a CD8+ phenotype and were relatively rare in peripheral blood. Reportedly, significant enrichment of disease-linked clones occurred in matched ankylosing spondylitis synovial fluid. Typical of ankylosing spondylitis blood, it appeared, was a TCR beta motif of several highly homologous variants.

Sequenced input: blood. The source is a male donor with ankylosing spondylitis or in good health (not recorded which). J is TRBJ2-7 and V is TRBV6-2 or TRBV6-3; 7 nucleotides align to TRBD1. Here the CDR3 DNA reads TGTGCCAGCAGTCGGACAGGAACTCCAAGCTCCTACGAGCAGTACTTC. This sequence encodes CASSRTGTPSSYEQYF.